Listed here is a single T cell receptor beta chain. These data come from a study of blood T cell repertoires in COVID-19. V was pared by 0 bases and J by 4 bases, with 10 bases of the junction left unmatched. Looked up from germline, CDR1 is SGHRS and CDR2 is YFSETQ. The CDR3 consists of 16 residues. This table comes from immunoSEQ multiplex PCR, and its TCRdb copy is limited to in-frame clones, with some not included. The table has 250,000 to 300,000 clones, approximately 88% seen once. The specimen was PBMCs or T cells enriched from blood (not recorded which). The source is a woman in her thirties or forties who had recovered from COVID-19. The rearrangement joins TRBV5-1 to TRBJ2-7; 7 nucleotides match TRBD1. CDR3 bases: TGCGCCAGCAGCTTGGGGGACAGTGGCCGATCTTACGAGCAGTACTTC. It yields the protein CASSLGDSGRSYEQYF.